This T cell receptor (beta chain) was observed in a study of T cell changes during pregnancy in multiple sclerosis. The length of the CDR3 is 16 residues. Germline CDR1 PRHDT, CDR2 FYEKMQ (reference sequence). V trimming: 0 bases; J trimming: 7 bases; junction bases outside the gene matches: 6. Assay used: immunoSEQ multiplex PCR; TCRdb lists only in-frame clones, some missing. This table has 84,000 or so clones, around 94% appearing once. This clone came up once. The chain has TRBV13 and TRBJ2-7; TRBD2 matches at 13 bases. This TCR came from a female donor with multiple sclerosis, enrolled in a pregnancy study. The starting material was peripheral blood, obtained in the third trimester of pregnancy. The CDR3 nucleotides are TGTGCCAGCAGCTTAGGACTAGCGGGAGGGCGGGGGGAGCAGTACTTC. It codes for CASSLGLAGGRGEQYF.